The 3 T cell receptor beta chains given below trace back to one sample, sequenced in a study of cytomegalovirus exposure and HLA in healthy donors. PCR employed 60 Vbeta and 13 Jbeta primers. The table came from immunoSEQ multiplex PCR; TCRdb's copy has only in-frame clones and leaves some out. Of around 140,000 clones in the sample, roughly 73% were seen once. The specimen was PBMCs. The receptors derive from a woman under 30 in good health and CMV-seronegative.

J is TRBJ1-2 and V is TRBV7-6; D may be TRBD1 (5 bases). CDR3 length: 15 residues. Germline CDR1 reads SGHVS; CDR2 reads FNYEAQ. The V and J ends lost 5 bases and 3 bases respectively, with 16 bases between them. The CDR3 nucleotides read TGTGCCAGCAGCATGGACACGTCCACCTACTATGGCTACACCTTC. This encodes CASSMDTSTYYGYTF.

This clone was seen more than once but under ten times. The gene calls are TRBV15 and TRBJ2-1, with D unresolved. The V end was cut by 1 base, the J end by 4 bases, with 8 bases between. Germline V gives CDR1 LNHNV, CDR2 YYDKDF (reference sequence). The CDR3 has 14 residues. The DNA of the CDR3 is TGTGCCACCAGCAGAGGCGGCTCGTACAATGAGCAGTTCTTC. Protein: CATSRGGSYNEQFF.

J is TRBJ2-7 and V is TRBV15, with no clear D. The germline V gene has CDR1 LNHNV and CDR2 YYDKDF (reference sequence). CDR3 length: 13 amino acids. CDR3 amino acids: CATSRDLTRLEAV. CDR3 nucleotide sequence: TGTGCCACCAGCAGAGATCTAACGCGGCTTGAGGCAGTC.